This T cell receptor (beta chain) was sequenced during a study of regulatory T cells in long-lasting Graves disease. The study, taken as a whole, reports: Accuracy could have been hurt by small sample size. Persistent Graves' patients showed less TCR diversity than newly diagnosed patients showed.

Ten or more counts support this clonotype. Its specificity is not known. To make TCR beta libraries, researchers used iRepertoire HTBI primers and Arm-PCR of CDR3 regions. TCRdb itself ran the multiplex PCR reads through MiXCR, one entry per CDR3 protein. The sample consists of about 470,000 distinct CDR3 sequences, roughly 20% of them appearing once. Time point specified: persistent/refractory GD, antithyroid drugs over 5 years with positive TRAb. Researchers made the TCR library from RNA that was extracted from PBMCs. Source: peripheral blood mononuclear cells (PBMCs), taken when the disease was refractory, from a patient treated with antithyroid drugs. The clonotype comes from a female donor with Graves disease.

DNA for the CDR3: TGTGCCAGCGCCTCGGGGGGGGCACCCGTTGGGGAGCAGTACTTC. As protein: CASASGGAPVGEQYF. V and J are TRBV27 and TRBJ2-7; TRBD2 matches at 8 bases. V dropped 8 bases and J dropped 7; count of bases not matched to a gene: 16. Germline-derived CDR1 and CDR2 are MNHEY and SMNVEV (reference sequence). This CDR3 region has 15 residues.